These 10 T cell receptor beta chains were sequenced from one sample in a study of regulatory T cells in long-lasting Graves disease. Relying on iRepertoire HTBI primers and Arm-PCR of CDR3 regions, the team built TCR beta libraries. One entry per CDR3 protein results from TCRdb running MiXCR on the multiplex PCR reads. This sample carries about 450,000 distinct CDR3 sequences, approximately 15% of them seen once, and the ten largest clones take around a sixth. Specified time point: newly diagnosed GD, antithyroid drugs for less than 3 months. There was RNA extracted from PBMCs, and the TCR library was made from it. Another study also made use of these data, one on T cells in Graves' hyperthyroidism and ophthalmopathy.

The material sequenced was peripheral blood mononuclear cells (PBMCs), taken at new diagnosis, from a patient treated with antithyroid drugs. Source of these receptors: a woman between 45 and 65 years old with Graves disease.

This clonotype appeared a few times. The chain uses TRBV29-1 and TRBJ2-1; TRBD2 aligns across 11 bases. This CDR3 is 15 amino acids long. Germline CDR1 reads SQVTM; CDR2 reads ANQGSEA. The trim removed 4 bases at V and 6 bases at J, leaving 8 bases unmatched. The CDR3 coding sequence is TGCAGCGTTGCATTAAGACTAGCGGGAAGCAATGAGCAGTTCTTC. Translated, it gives CSVALRLAGSNEQFF.

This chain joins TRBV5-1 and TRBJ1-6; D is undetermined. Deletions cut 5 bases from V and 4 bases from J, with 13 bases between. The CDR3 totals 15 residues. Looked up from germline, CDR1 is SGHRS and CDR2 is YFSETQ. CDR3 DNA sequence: TGCGCCAGCAGTCTCGGGGTGGTTTATAATTCACCCCTCCACTTT. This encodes CASSLGVVYNSPLHF.

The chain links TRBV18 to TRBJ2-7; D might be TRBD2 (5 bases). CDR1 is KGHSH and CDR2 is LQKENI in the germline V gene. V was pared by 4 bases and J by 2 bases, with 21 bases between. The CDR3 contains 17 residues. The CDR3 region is CASSRPAAIEGAYEQYF. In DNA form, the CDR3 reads TGTGCCAGCTCACGACCGGCTGCCATCGAGGGTGCCTACGAGCAGTACTTC.

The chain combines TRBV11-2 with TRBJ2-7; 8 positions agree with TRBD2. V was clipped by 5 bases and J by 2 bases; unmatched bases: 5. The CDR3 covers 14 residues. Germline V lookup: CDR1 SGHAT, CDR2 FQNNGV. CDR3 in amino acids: CASSTGLVAYEQYF. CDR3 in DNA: TGTGCCAGCAGCACGGGACTAGTAGCCTACGAGCAGTACTTC.

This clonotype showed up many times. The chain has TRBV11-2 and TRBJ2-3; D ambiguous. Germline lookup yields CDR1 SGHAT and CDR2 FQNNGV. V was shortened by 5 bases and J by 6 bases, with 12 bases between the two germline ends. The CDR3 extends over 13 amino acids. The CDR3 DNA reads TGTGCCAGCAGCGCCGAGGAGTGGGATACGCAGTATTTT. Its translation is CASSAEEWDTQYF.

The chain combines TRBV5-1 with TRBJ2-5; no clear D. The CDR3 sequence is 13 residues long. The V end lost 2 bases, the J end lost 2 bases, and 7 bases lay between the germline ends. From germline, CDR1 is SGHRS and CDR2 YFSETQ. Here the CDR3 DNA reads TGCGCCAGCAGCTTCGTACCACAAGAGACCCAGTACTTC. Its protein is CASSFVPQETQYF.

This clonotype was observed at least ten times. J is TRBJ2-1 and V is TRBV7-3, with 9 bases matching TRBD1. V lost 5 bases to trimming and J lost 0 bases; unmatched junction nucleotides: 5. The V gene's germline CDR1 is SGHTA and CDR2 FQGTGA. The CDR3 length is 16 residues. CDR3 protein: CASSNPGQGSYNEQFF. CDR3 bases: TGTGCCAGCAGCAATCCGGGACAGGGCTCCTACAATGAGCAGTTCTTC. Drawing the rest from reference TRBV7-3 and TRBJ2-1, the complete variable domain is GAGVSQTPSNKVTEKGKYVELRCDPISGHTALYWYRQSLGQGPEFLIYFQGTGAADDSGLPNDRFFAVRPEGSVSTLKIQRTERGDSAVYLCASSNPGQGSYNEQFFGPGTRLTVL.

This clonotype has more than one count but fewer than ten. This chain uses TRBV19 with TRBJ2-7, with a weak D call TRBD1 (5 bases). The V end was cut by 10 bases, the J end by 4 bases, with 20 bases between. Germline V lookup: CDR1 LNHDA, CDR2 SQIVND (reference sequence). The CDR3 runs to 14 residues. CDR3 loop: CATSGRVHGYEQYF. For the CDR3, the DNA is TGTGCCACCTCGGGCAGGGTCCATGGATACGAGCAGTACTTC.

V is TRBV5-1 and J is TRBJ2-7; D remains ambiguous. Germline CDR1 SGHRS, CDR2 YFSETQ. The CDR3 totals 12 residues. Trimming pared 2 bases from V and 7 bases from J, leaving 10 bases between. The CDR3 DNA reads TGCGCCAGCAGCTTAGGGTGGGAAGAGCAGTACTTC. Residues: CASSLGWEEQYF.

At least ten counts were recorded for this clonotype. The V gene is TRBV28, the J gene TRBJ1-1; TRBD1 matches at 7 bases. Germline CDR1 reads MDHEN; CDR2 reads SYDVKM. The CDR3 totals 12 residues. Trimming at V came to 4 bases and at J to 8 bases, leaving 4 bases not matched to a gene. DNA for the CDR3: TGTGCCAGCAGTTCTACAGGGGACGAAGCTTTCTTT. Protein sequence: CASSSTGDEAFF.